This entry lists 21 T cell receptor beta chains sequenced from one sample in a study of blood T cells in healthy people across ages. The second PCR ran about 6 to 11 cycles with a sample-barcoded 5' primer and J-beta primers. TCRdb re-derived calls from the 5' RACE reads in MiXCR, one entry per CDR3 protein. This table has over a million distinct CDR3 sequences, about 43% appearing once. Specimen: blood. All receptors derive from a woman aged 18-29 years in good health.

The chain uses TRBV27 and TRBJ1-6; D not certain. The V end was cut by 5 bases, the J end by 4 bases, with 12 bases between. Germline V gene data show CDR1 as MNHEY and CDR2 as SMNVEV (reference sequence). This CDR3 comprises 15 residues. The CDR3 bases are TGTGCCAGCAGTGGCTCGGCGTCTTATAATTCACCCCTCCACTTT. Residues: CASSGSASYNSPLHF.

The chain carries TRBV25-1 and TRBJ2-1; possibly TRBD1 or TRBD2 for D (5 bases each). The CDR3 is made up of 16 amino acids. CDR1 and CDR2 from the germline V gene are MGHDK and SYGVNS. V shed 2 bases and J shed 2 bases, with 13 bases lying between them. The CDR3 DNA sequence: TGTGCCAGCAGTGAAGGTCCCGGGGCCGCCTACAATGAGCAGTTCTTC. Translated: CASSEGPGAAYNEQFF.

The chain joins TRBV20-1 to TRBJ2-3; the match to TRBD2 covers 12 bases. Germline V lookup: CDR1 DFQATT, CDR2 SNEGSKA (reference sequence). This CDR3 is built from 16 residues. The V gene end was trimmed by 5 bases and the J gene end by 6 bases; junction bases not matched to a gene: 12. CDR3 DNA sequence: TGCAGTGCTGCCTCCCGGACTAGCGGGGCCCAGGATACGCAGTATTTT. Translation: CSAASRTSGAQDTQYF.

V and J are TRBV7-3 and TRBJ2-7, with 9 bases matching TRBD1. The ends lost 2 bases at V and 6 bases at J; junction bases unmatched: 8. CDR1 is SGHTA, CDR2 FQGTGA, per germline. The CDR3 totals 15 residues. CDR3 in amino acids: CASSLLGGTGSEQYF. CDR3 nucleotides: TGTGCCAGCAGCTTATTGGGCGGGACAGGGTCCGAGCAGTACTTC.

The J gene is TRBJ2-7, the V gene TRBV12-3 or TRBV12-4; 9 bases are shared with TRBD1. V dropped 7 bases and J dropped 1; count of bases not matched to a gene: 5. The CDR3 spans 14 residues. Written as DNA, the CDR3 is TGTGCCAGCAAGTCGACAGGGGGGTCCTACGAGCAGTACTTC. It is translated as CASKSTGGSYEQYF.

The chain joins TRBV3-1 to TRBJ2-1; 7 bases line up with TRBD2. From germline, CDR1 is LGHDT and CDR2 YNNKEL (reference sequence). Unmatched junction bases numbered 11, after V lost 2 bases and J lost 4 bases. The CDR3 is made up of 17 amino acids. For the CDR3, the DNA is TGTGCCAGCAGCCAAAGGGGAGGGCTAGCGGCTTACAATGAGCAGTTCTTC. Residues: CASSQRGGLAAYNEQFF.

The V and J genes are TRBV3-1 and TRBJ2-5; D might be TRBD1 or TRBD2, each matching 5 bases. The CDR3 extends over 16 amino acids. V shed 4 bases and J shed 4 bases, with 19 bases lying between them. CDR1 is LGHDT and CDR2 is YNNKEL in the germline V gene (reference sequence). CDR3 DNA: TGTGCCAGCAGCCCCCGCGCCGGGACCATAGGAGAGACCCAGTACTTC. Translation: CASSPRAGTIGETQYF.

The rearrangement links TRBV5-8 to TRBJ2-3; tentatively, D is TRBD1 (7 bases). CDR3 length equals 16 residues. V was pared by 0 bases and J by 4 bases, with 15 bases between. Germline V gene lookup returns CDR1 SGHTS and CDR2 YDEGEE. In DNA, the CDR3 is TGTGCCAGCAGCTTGGCCCAGGGGGGCGTCTCAGATACGCAGTATTTT. Amino acids: CASSLAQGGVSDTQYF.

This clonotype was counted only a few times. The chain couples TRBV25-1 to TRBJ2-5; unclear D gene. The DNA end is a closer match to TRBJ2-7, so the J assignment may be wrong. Germline values: CDR1 MGHDK, CDR2 SYGVNS. This CDR3 comprises 12 residues. This chain's CDR3 is CASSVVRSEQYF. The CDR3 DNA reads as TGTGCCAGCAGTGTGGTTCGTAGCGAGCAGTACTTC.

The chain has TRBV5-1 and TRBJ2-4, with D possibly TRBD1 on 6 matching bases. Judging by the DNA end, TRBJ2-5 fits better; the J call may be wrong. The CDR3 spans 14 residues. Germline CDR1 and CDR2: SGHRS and YFSETQ. The CDR3 sequence: CASSLGQATETQYF. The CDR3 DNA reads as TGCGCCAGCAGCTTGGGACAGGCCACAGAGACCCAGTACTTC.

There are a few counts of this clonotype. The chain couples TRBV9 to TRBJ1-5, with D possibly matching TRBD1 (6 bases). CDR3 length: 17 residues. CDR1 is SGDLS and CDR2 is YYNGEE in the germline V gene. The germline V and J ends were trimmed by 2 bases and 0 bases, with 15 bases remaining between them. The DNA of the CDR3 is TGTGCCAGCAGCGTGGGGTATGACAGGAATAGCAATCAGCCCCAGCATTTT. Amino acids: CASSVGYDRNSNQPQHF.

In this sample, this clonotype turned up a few times. The chain employs TRBV9 and TRBJ1-2; possibly TRBD1 for D (5 bases). This CDR3 is 13 amino acids long. Germline V lookup: CDR1 SGDLS, CDR2 YYNGEE. V dropped 2 bases and J dropped 6 bases, with 11 bases sitting between them. CDR3 residues: CASSVPGYHGYTF. Here the CDR3 DNA reads TGTGCCAGCAGCGTGCCAGGGTATCATGGCTACACCTTC.

The genes are TRBV6-1 and TRBJ1-1, with D perhaps matching TRBD1 (5 bases). The CDR3 sequence is 12 residues long. V lost 7 bases and J 1 base, leaving 7 bases between the germline ends. Germline V gene sequence: CDR1 MNHNS, CDR2 SASEGT. CDR3 amino acids: CASTGANTEAFF. The CDR3 DNA sequence: TGTGCCAGCACCGGGGCGAACACTGAAGCTTTCTTT.

This clonotype was counted only a few times. The chain recombines TRBV28 with TRBJ2-7; D might be TRBD1 (5 bases). Trimming pared 6 bases from V and 2 bases from J, leaving 23 bases between. Germline V gene lookup returns CDR1 MDHEN and CDR2 SYDVKM. The CDR3 runs 17 residues. The CDR3 region is CASRSPRDPFSPYEQYF. The DNA for the CDR3 is TGTGCCAGCAGGTCCCCCAGGGATCCCTTTTCCCCCTACGAGCAGTACTTC.

The chain has TRBV7-2 and TRBJ1-2; possibly TRBD1 for D (6 bases). The CDR3 length is 15 residues. Germline values: CDR1 SGHTA, CDR2 FQGNSA. V lost 5 bases to trimming and J lost 8 bases, with 21 bases between them. As DNA, the CDR3 is TGTGCCAGCAGCCCCCTCGGACCCCAAGGGGGGGGCTACACCTTC. This translates into CASSPLGPQGGGYTF.

Comment on this clonotype: A much larger clone differs by one base, so this may be a read error. V and J are TRBV3-1 and TRBJ1-2, with TRBD1 as a possible D gene (5 bases). With 1 base removed from V and 4 bases from J, the gap between germline ends came to 10 bases. Germline assignment: CDR1 LGHDT and CDR2 YNNKEL (reference sequence). The CDR3 extends over 14 amino acids. CDR3 DNA: TGTGCCAGCAGCCAAGGGCCAGGGCTCTATGGCTACACCTTC. It translates to CASSQGPGLYGYTF. Supplemented by reference TRBV3-1 and TRBJ1-2, the full variable domain reads DTAVSQTPKYLVTQMGNDKSIKCEQNLGHDTMYWYKQDSKKFLKIMFSYNNKELIINETVPNRFSPKSPDKAHLNLHINSLELGDSAVYFCASSQGPGLYGYTFGSGTRLTVV.

The chain is built from TRBV28 and TRBJ2-7, with 8 bases that match TRBD2. This CDR3 comprises 15 residues. CDR1 MDHEN and CDR2 SYDVKM come from the germline V gene. Trimming took 1 base from V and 2 from J; bases not matched to a gene: 4. DNA of the CDR3: TGTGCCAGCAGTTTATCCCGGGGGGGCCCCTACGAGCAGTACTTC. Its translation: CASSLSRGGPYEQYF.

V and J are TRBV27 and TRBJ2-2; D is possibly TRBD1 or TRBD2 (7 bases each). CDR1 is MNHEY and CDR2 is SMNVEV in the germline V gene (reference sequence). The CDR3 has 13 residues. V lost 8 bases to trimming and J lost 5 bases, with 12 bases between them. CDR3 region: CASEQGGTGELFF. In nucleotides, the CDR3 is TGTGCCAGCGAGCAGGGGGGGACCGGGGAGCTGTTTTTT.

This rearrangement joins TRBV12-3 or TRBV12-4 to TRBJ2-1; D remains ambiguous. The V end lost 3 bases, the J end lost 10 bases, and 16 bases lay between the germline ends. The CDR3 has 14 amino acids. In nucleotides, the CDR3 is TGTGCCAGCAGTTTTGCTAGTCTCTCCTACGAGCAGTTCTTC. Residues: CASSFASLSYEQFF.

This chain uses TRBV12-3 or TRBV12-4 with TRBJ1-6; D gene unclear. Trimming took 8 bases from V and 10 from J, leaving 9 bases between them. The CDR3 loop spans 11 amino acids. This CDR3 reads CASAYGSPLHF. CDR3 nucleotides: TGTGCCAGCGCTTATGGGTCACCCCTCCACTTT.

The rearrangement joins TRBV2 to TRBJ1-1; D not certain. V was trimmed by 0 bases and J by 5 bases, leaving 7 bases between them. The CDR3 sequence is 13 residues long. The germline gives CDR1 SNHLY, CDR2 FYNNEI. CDR3 loop: CASSEAPVTEAFF. CDR3 nucleotides: TGTGCCAGCAGTGAAGCTCCCGTAACTGAAGCTTTCTTT. The full variable domain, in which reference TRBV2 and TRBJ1-1 provide the parts outside the CDR3, is EPEVTQTPSHQVTQMGQEVILRCVPISNHLYFYWYRQILGQKVEFLVSFYNNEISEKSEIFDDQFSVERPDGSNFTLKIRSTKLEDSAMYFCASSEAPVTEAFFGQGTRLTVV.